The subject of this entry is one TCR beta chain. What it binds is unknown. The entry originates in a study of T cell responses to AZD1222 COVID-19 vaccine. Study-wide results and caveats: As reported, nearly half of all spike-specific TCRs target variant regions that are unmutated.

The germline gives CDR1 LNHDA, CDR2 SQIVND (reference sequence). This CDR3 has 14 residues. Trimming cost V 4 bases and J 5 bases; bases outside gene matches: 7. Repertoires were generated with immunoSEQ multiplex PCR, while TCRdb's copy carries only in-frame clones and drops some. The sample records 95,000 to 100,000 clones, about 90% being singletons. The TCR comes from an adult who received the AZD1222 COVID-19 vaccine. The gene calls are TRBV19 and TRBJ1-1, with 7 bases lining up with TRBD1. The specimen was peripheral blood, collected 28 days after the second AZD1222 dose. The CDR3 DNA follows: TGTGCCAGTAGTACCCGGACAGGTTGGACTGAAGCTTTCTTT. Protein sequence: CASSTRTGWTEAFF.